This T cell receptor beta chain originates from a study of T-cell reconstitution after alpha-beta-depleted transplantation in children. Study observations and caveats: Two months or so post-transplant, alpha-beta T cells reportedly derived from several hundred expanded graft clones. One year after transplant, T-cell counts and diversity came mostly from newly produced T cells.

Concerning this clonotype itself: Antigen specificity is unknown.

The CDR3 loop spans 11 amino acids. In germline, CDR1 is MNHEY, CDR2 SVGAGI. The germline V and J ends were trimmed by 7 bases and 6 bases, with 9 bases remaining between them. Researchers prepared the TCRbeta library using unique molecular identifiers, the study reports. TCRdb reanalysed the PCR reads using MiXCR and keeps one entry per CDR3 protein. The table has about 980,000 distinct CDR3 sequences, around 30% seen once; the top ten hold under 30%. The sequence was obtained from a boy less than two years old who had a stem cell transplant for SCID, so the T cells may come from the graft donor. This chain connects TRBV6-5 to TRBJ2-5; weak D call: TRBD2 (5 bases). The source was PBMCs, mostly from graft donor cells, collected 360 days after TCRalphabeta/CD19-depleted stem cell transplant. CDR3 sequence reads: CASTLGKTQYF. Here the CDR3 DNA reads TGTGCCAGCACCCTCGGGAAGACCCAGTACTTC.